This T cell receptor beta chain stems from a study of STAT5B mutations in CD4+ large granular lymphocyte leukemia. Using immunoSEQ multiplex PCR, the repertoire was profiled, and TCRdb retains in-frame clones only, with some absent. The table lists roughly 48,000 clones, 70% of them singletons. Remarks on this clone: What it recognizes is unknown.

Trimming at V came to 5 bases and at J to 3 bases, leaving 12 bases not matched to a gene. Germline CDR1 LNHDA, CDR2 SQIVND (reference sequence). This CDR3 is built from 17 residues. Study-wide points: Top patient clones used TRBV06 genes more often: 8/27 versus 2/35 in controls.

This sequence joins TRBV19 and TRBJ2-7, with 11 bases lining up with TRBD1. The origin of this receptor is a human donor in good health. The specimen was CD4+ T cells from blood buffy coats. In DNA, the CDR3 is TGTGCCAGTAGTCCCTTCGGACAGGGGGCTCGCGACTACGAGCAGTACTTC. It specifies CASSPFGQGARDYEQYF. Combining the CDR3 with reference TRBV19 and TRBJ2-7 gives the whole variable domain DGGITQSPKYLFRKEGQNVTLSCEQNLNHDAMYWYRQDPGQGLRLIYYSQIVNDFQKGDIAEGYSVSREKKESFPLTVTSAQKNPTAFYLCASSPFGQGARDYEQYFGPGTRLTVT.